Each of the 16 T cell receptor beta chains below was sequenced from the same sample in a study of OX40 agonist ivuxolimab in advanced cancers. Measured with immunoSEQ multiplex PCR; TCRdb has only the in-frame clones, and not every one. The sample records about 36,000 clones, about 88% being singletons. Sequencing used CD4+ or CD8+ T cells sorted from blood, obtained in a trial of the OX40 agonist ivuxolimab. The receptors originated from an adult with an advanced solid tumor such as melanoma, head and neck, liver or kidney cancer.

The chain employs TRBV18 and TRBJ2-7; tentatively, D is TRBD2 (6 bases). This CDR3 contains 18 residues. Looked up from germline, CDR1 is KGHSH and CDR2 is LQKENI. Deletions cut 3 bases from V and 0 bases from J, with 21 bases between. The CDR3 loop is CASSPDLATRTSSYEQYF. The CDR3 DNA reads TGTGCCAGCTCACCTGATCTAGCGACCCGAACCAGCTCCTACGAGCAGTACTTC.

V and J are TRBV14 and TRBJ1-1; 10 bases match TRBD1. The germline V gene has CDR1 SGHDN and CDR2 FVKESK. V trimming: 0 bases; J trimming: 4 bases; junction bases outside the gene matches: 11. The CDR3 loop spans 18 amino acids. Written as DNA, the CDR3 is TGTGCCAGCAGCCAAGATCGGTCGAGACAGGGGGCCAGCACTGAAGCTTTCTTT. This translates into CASSQDRSRQGASTEAFF.

The chain has TRBV7-9 and TRBJ2-7, with TRBD2 identical over 7 bases. Trimming at V came to 5 bases and at J to 4 bases, leaving 5 bases not matched to a gene. The CDR3 length is 13 residues. Germline CDR1 is SEHNR and CDR2 is FQNEAQ (reference sequence). The CDR3 DNA is TGTGCCAGCAGCCCGAGCGGGACTTACGAGCAGTACTTC. This sequence encodes CASSPSGTYEQYF.

This sequence joins TRBV5-4 and TRBJ2-3; tentatively, D is TRBD2 (6 bases). CDR1 and CDR2 (germline): SGHNT, YYREEE (reference sequence). This CDR3 is 13 amino acids long. Trimming left V 4 bases short and J 3 bases short, with 9 bases between. This chain's CDR3 is CASSDGTTDTQYF. CDR3 DNA: TGTGCCAGCAGCGACGGGACTACAGATACGCAGTATTTT.

The J gene is TRBJ1-1, the V gene TRBV6-5; no clear D. Germline CDR1 and CDR2: MNHEY and SVGAGI. This CDR3 is built from 15 residues. V was trimmed by 2 bases and J by 1 base, leaving 11 bases between them. The CDR3 spells CASSYAVYTNTEAFF. Written as DNA, the CDR3 is TGTGCCAGCAGTTACGCCGTGTACACGAACACTGAAGCTTTCTTT.

The chain uses TRBV7-3 and TRBJ1-3; 9 nucleotides line up with TRBD1. Trimming removed 4 bases from V and 4 bases from J; junction bases left unmatched: 5. The CDR3 covers 15 residues. The V gene's germline CDR1 is SGHTA and CDR2 FQGTGA. The CDR3, as DNA: TGTGCCAGCAGCTCGGACAGGGGTATGGGAAACACCATATATTTT. Protein: CASSSDRGMGNTIYF.

The gene calls are TRBV14 and TRBJ2-1; 10 bases map to TRBD2. This CDR3 region has 16 residues. Germline lookup yields CDR1 SGHDN and CDR2 FVKESK. V lost 2 bases to trimming and J lost 8 bases; unmatched junction nucleotides: 9. The CDR3 here is CASSQNRLAGVYEQFF. The CDR3 DNA sequence: TGTGCCAGCAGCCAAAATAGGCTAGCGGGAGTCTATGAGCAGTTCTTC.

V and J are TRBV6-1 and TRBJ2-3, with 8 positions matching TRBD1. CDR3 length: 14 residues. The V gene end was trimmed by 7 bases and the J gene end by 0 bases; junction bases not matched to a gene: 3. CDR1 and CDR2 (germline): MNHNS, SASEGT. CDR3 loop: CASTGQGSTDTQYF. Written as DNA, the CDR3 is TGTGCCAGCACCGGACAGGGTAGCACAGATACGCAGTATTTT.

This clone has only one observation. The genes are TRBV7-9 and TRBJ2-3, with D unclear. Looked up from germline, CDR1 is SEHNR and CDR2 is FQNEAQ (reference sequence). The CDR3 has 13 amino acids. With 4 bases removed from V and 1 base from J, the gap between germline ends came to 6 bases. CDR3 sequence: CASSSMGTDTQYF. For the CDR3, the DNA is TGTGCCAGCAGCTCGATGGGCACAGATACGCAGTATTTT.

J is TRBJ2-3 and V is TRBV6-6, with TRBD2 matching 8 bases. CDR3 length equals 15 residues. In germline, CDR1 is MNHNY, CDR2 SVGAGI (reference sequence). V lost 5 bases, J lost 6 bases, and 10 bases stayed unmatched. As DNA, the CDR3 is TGTGCCAGCAGTGGTCTTGGGACTAGGGATGATACGCAGTATTTT. Its protein product is CASSGLGTRDDTQYF.

The chain is built from TRBV19 and TRBJ2-5, with D uncertain. V gave up 1 base and J gave up 1 base, with 7 bases separating them. The CDR3 is 14 amino acids. The germline V gene has CDR1 LNHDA and CDR2 SQIVND (reference sequence). This CDR3 reads CASSIGSSQETQYF. CDR3 DNA sequence: TGTGCCAGTAGTATAGGGAGCAGCCAAGAGACCCAGTACTTC.

The chain carries TRBV28 and TRBJ1-3; maybe TRBD1 (6 bases). The CDR3 contains 15 residues. The V gene's germline CDR1 is MDHEN and CDR2 SYDVKM. V lost 5 bases and J lost 0, with 11 bases in between. The CDR3 DNA follows: TGTGCCAGCAGTCACCAGGACAGCTCTGGAAACACCATATATTTT. Translating it yields CASSHQDSSGNTIYF.

The chain employs TRBV7-9 and TRBJ2-2; 9 positions agree with TRBD2. The V segment lost 2 bases and the J segment 6 bases; nucleotides outside the gene matches: 4. Germline V gene sequence: CDR1 SEHNR, CDR2 FQNEAQ (reference sequence). The CDR3 runs to 15 residues. The CDR3 reads CASSLIGGGAGELFF. For the CDR3, the DNA is TGTGCCAGCAGCTTAATCGGCGGGGGGGCCGGGGAGCTGTTTTTT.

V usage is TRBV13 and J usage is TRBJ2-3; TRBD1 matches 12 bases. The junction had 10 bases not matched to a gene; V was cut back by 1 base and J by 14 bases. This CDR3 has 15 amino acids. Germline CDR1 reads PRHDT; CDR2 reads FYEKMQ (reference sequence). The CDR3 sequence is CASSLDGDRGREVYF. The CDR3 bases are TGTGCCAGCAGCTTAGATGGGGACAGGGGGCGCGAGGTGTATTTT.

The chain uses TRBV4-1 and TRBJ2-5, with no clear D. Germline CDR1 and CDR2: MGHRA and YSYEKL. The CDR3 is 17 amino acids. V lost 0 bases and J lost 1, with 15 bases in between. CDR3 in amino acids: CASSQEAWGLGQETQYF. The CDR3 region has the DNA TGCGCCAGCAGCCAAGAGGCTTGGGGTTTAGGCCAAGAGACCCAGTACTTC.

The chain employs TRBV2 and TRBJ2-5; TRBD2 matches at 10 bases. V was clipped by 4 bases and J by 0 bases; unmatched bases: 8. Germline CDR1 SNHLY, CDR2 FYNNEI. CDR3 length equals 17 residues. The DNA for the CDR3 is TGTGCCAGCAGTGTGGCACTAGCGGGACCCAACCAAGAGACCCAGTACTTC. It codes for CASSVALAGPNQETQYF.